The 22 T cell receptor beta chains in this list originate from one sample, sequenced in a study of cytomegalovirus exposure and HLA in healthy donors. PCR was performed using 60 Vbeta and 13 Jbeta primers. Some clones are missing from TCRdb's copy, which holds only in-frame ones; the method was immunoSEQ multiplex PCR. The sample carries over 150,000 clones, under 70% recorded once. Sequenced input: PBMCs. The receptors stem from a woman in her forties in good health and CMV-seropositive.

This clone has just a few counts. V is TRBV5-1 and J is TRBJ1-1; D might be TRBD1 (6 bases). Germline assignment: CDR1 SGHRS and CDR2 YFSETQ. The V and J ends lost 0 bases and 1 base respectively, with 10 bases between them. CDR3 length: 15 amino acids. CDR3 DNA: TGCGCCAGCAGCTTGGCCGGACAGACGAACACTGAAGCTTTCTTT. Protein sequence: CASSLAGQTNTEAFF.

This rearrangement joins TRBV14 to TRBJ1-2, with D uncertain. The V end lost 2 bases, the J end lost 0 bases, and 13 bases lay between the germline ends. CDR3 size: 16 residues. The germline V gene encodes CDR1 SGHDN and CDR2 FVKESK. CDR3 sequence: CASSQSRGATNYGYTF. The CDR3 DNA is TGTGCCAGCAGCCAATCCCGAGGAGCTACTAACTATGGCTACACCTTC.

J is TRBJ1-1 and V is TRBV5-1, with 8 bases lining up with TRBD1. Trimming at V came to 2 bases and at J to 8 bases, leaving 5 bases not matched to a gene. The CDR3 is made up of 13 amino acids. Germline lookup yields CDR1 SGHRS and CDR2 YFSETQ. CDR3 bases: TGCGCCAGCAGCTTCGGACAGGGCGGAGAAGCTTTCTTT. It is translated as CASSFGQGGEAFF.

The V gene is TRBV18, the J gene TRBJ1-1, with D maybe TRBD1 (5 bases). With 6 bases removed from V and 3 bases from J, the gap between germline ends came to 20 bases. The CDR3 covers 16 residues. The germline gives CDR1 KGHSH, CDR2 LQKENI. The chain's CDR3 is CASSPRGDPLDTEAFF. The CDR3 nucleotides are TGTGCCAGCTCGCCCCGGGGGGATCCCCTTGACACTGAAGCTTTCTTT. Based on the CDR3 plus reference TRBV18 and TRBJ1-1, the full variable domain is NAGVMQNPRHLVRRRGQEARLRCSPMKGHSHVYWYRQLPEEGLKFMVYLQKENIIDESGMPKERFSAEFPKEGPSILRIQQVVRGDSAAYFCASSPRGDPLDTEAFFGQGTRLTVV.

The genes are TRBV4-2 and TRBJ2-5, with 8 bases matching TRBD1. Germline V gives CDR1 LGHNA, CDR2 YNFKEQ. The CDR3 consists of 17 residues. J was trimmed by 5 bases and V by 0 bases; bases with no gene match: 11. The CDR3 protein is CASSQDHRTGGWETQYF. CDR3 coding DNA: TGTGCCAGCAGCCAAGATCATCGAACAGGGGGTTGGGAGACCCAGTACTTC.

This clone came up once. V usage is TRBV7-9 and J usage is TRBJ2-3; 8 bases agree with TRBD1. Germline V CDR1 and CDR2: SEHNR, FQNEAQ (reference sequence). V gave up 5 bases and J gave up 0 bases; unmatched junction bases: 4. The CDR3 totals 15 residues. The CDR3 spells CASSPRTGSTDTQYF. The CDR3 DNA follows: TGTGCCAGCAGCCCAAGGACAGGGAGCACAGATACGCAGTATTTT.

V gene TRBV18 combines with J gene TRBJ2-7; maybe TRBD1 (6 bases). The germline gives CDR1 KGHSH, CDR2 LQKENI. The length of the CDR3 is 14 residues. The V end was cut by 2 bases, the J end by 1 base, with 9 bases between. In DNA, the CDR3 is TGTGCCAGCTCACCAGGGGACACATCCTACGAGCAGTACTTC. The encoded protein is CASSPGDTSYEQYF.

The CDR3 sequence is CASLMTGVYGYTF. CDR3 nucleotides: TGTGCCAGCCTGATGACAGGGGTGTATGGCTACACCTTC. The J gene is TRBJ1-2, the V gene TRBV2; 8 bases are shared with TRBD1. The CDR3 is 13 residues long. Germline values: CDR1 SNHLY, CDR2 FYNNEI. Losses at the gene ends were 8 bases for V and 5 bases for J; bases not matched to a gene: 7.

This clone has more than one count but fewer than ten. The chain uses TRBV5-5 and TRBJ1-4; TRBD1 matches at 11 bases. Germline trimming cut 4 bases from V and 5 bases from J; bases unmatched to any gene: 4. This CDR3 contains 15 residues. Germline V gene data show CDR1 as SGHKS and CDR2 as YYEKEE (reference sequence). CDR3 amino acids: CASSGDRGGNEKLFF. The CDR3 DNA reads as TGTGCCAGCAGCGGGGACAGGGGGGGAAATGAAAAACTGTTTTTT.

CDR3 bases: TGTGCCAGCAGTGCGGGGGGTGTCCATCAGCCCCAGCATTTT. It specifies CASSAGGVHQPQHF. The genes are TRBV27 and TRBJ1-5, with D tentatively TRBD1 (5 bases). Germline lookup yields CDR1 MNHEY and CDR2 SMNVEV (reference sequence). The CDR3 sequence is 14 residues long. Trimming cost V 5 bases and J 5 bases, with 13 bases left between them.

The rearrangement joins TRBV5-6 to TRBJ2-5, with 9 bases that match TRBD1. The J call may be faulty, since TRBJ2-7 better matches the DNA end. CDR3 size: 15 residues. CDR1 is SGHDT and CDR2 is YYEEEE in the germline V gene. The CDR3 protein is CASSLAGQGLYEQYF. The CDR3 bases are TGTGCCAGCAGCTTGGCGGGACAGGGTCTCTACGAGCAGTACTTC.

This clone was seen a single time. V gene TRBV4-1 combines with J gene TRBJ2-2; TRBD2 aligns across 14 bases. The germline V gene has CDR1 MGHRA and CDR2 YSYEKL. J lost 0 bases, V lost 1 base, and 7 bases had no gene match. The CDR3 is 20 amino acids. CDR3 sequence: CASSQVNRLAGGTNTGELFF. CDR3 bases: TGCGCCAGCAGCCAAGTCAACAGACTAGCGGGGGGGACGAACACCGGGGAGCTGTTTTTT.

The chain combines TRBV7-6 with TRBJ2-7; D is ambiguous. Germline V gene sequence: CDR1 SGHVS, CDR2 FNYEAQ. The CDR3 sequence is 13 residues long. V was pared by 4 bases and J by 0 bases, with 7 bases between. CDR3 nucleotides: TGTGCCAGCAGCTCGAGTGACTCCTACGAGCAGTACTTC. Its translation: CASSSSDSYEQYF. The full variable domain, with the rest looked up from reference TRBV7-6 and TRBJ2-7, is GAGVSQSPRYKVTKRGQDVALRCDPISGHVSLYWYRQALGQGPEFLTYFNYEAQQDKSGLPNDRFSAERPEGSISTLTIQRTEQRDSAMYRCASSSSDSYEQYFGPGTRLTVT.

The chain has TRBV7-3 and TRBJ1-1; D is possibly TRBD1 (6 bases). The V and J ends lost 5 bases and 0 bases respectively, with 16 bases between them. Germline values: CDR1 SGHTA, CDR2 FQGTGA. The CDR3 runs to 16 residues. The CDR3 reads CASSPRGSEMNTEAFF. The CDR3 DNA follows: TGTGCCAGCAGCCCAAGGGGGTCAGAGATGAACACTGAAGCTTTCTTT.

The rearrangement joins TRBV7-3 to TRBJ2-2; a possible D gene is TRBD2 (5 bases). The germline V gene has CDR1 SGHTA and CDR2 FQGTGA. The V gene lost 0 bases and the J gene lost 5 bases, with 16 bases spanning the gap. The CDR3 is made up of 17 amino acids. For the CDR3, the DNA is TGTGCCAGCAGCTTAACGGTGGGGAGCACGAGTACCGGGGAGCTGTTTTTT. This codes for CASSLTVGSTSTGELFF. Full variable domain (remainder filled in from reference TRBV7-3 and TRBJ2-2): GAGVSQTPSNKVTEKGKYVELRCDPISGHTALYWYRQSLGQGPEFLIYFQGTGAADDSGLPNDRFFAVRPEGSVSTLKIQRTERGDSAVYLCASSLTVGSTSTGELFFGEGSRLTVL.

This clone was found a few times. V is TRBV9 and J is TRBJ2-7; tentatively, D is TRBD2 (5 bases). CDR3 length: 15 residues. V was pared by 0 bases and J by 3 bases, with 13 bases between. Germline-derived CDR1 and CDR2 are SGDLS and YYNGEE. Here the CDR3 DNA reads TGTGCCAGCAGCGTAGAACCCGGGATCCGCTACGAGCAGTACTTC. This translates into CASSVEPGIRYEQYF.

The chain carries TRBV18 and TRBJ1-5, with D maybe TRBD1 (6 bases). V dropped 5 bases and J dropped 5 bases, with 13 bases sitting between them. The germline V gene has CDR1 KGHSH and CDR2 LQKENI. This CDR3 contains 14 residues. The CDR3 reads CASSEQGKDQPQHF. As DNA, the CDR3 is TGTGCCAGCTCAGAACAGGGAAAGGATCAGCCCCAGCATTTT.

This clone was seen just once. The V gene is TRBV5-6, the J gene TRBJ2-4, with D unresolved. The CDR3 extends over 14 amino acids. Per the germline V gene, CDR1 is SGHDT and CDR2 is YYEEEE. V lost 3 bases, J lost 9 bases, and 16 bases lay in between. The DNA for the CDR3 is TGTGCCAGCAGCTCGCTATCTCAAGAGAGCATTCAGTACTTC. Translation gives CASSSLSQESIQYF.

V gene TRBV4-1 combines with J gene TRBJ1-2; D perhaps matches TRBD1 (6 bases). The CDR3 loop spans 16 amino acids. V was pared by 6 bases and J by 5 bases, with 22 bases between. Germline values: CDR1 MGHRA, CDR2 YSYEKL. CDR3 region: CASSLGAAGDLYGYTF. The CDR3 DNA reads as TGCGCCAGCAGTCTGGGGGCAGCGGGGGACCTTTATGGCTACACCTTC.

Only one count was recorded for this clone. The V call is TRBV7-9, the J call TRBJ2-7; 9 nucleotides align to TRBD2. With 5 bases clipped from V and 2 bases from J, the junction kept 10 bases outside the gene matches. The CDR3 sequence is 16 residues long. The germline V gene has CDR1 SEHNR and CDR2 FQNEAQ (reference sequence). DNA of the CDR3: TGTGCCAGCAGCCCCCTAGCGGGACCACGGACCTACGAGCAGTACTTC. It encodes CASSPLAGPRTYEQYF.

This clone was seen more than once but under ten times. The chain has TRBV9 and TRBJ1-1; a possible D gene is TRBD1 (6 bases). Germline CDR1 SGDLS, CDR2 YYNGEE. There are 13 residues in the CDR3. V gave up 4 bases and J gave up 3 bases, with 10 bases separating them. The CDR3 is CASSLDSHTEAFF. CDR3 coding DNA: TGTGCCAGCAGCCTGGACAGCCACACTGAAGCTTTCTTT.

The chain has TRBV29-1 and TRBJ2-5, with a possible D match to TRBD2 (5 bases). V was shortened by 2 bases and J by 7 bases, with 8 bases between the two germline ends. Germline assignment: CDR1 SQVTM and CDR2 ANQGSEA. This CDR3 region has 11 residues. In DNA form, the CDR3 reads TGCAGCGTTGAACGGGAAGGGACCCAGTACTTC. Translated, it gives CSVEREGTQYF.